These T cell receptor beta chains were read from a single sample in a study of human T cells and chemical hapten exposure. TCRdb recomputed calls from the RACE reads with MiXCR, one row per CDR3 protein. The sample yields tens of thousands of distinct CDR3 sequences, about a tenth seen once. The sequencing here drew on whole blood, taken in connection with sensitization to the hapten diphenylcyclopropenone (DPC). The receptors come from a man aged 50 or older with alopecia areata. Some clones in this sample may be carry-over from other donors' samples. Both conserved end residues are part of each CDR3. The D gene is left open where the match is weak. Rows may omit the clone size; those that give it use once, few, many or a size class.

>NA|TRBV5-1|NA|TRBJ2-3
CASSTAEPPPDTQYF
TGCGCCAGCAGTACGGCGGAACCTCCACCAGATACGCAGTATTTT
>NA|TRBV5-1|many|TRBJ1-5
CASSAGGNQPQHF
TGCGCCAGCAGCGCAGGGGGCAATCAGCCCCAGCATTTT
>TRBD2|TRBV4-1|many|TRBJ2-1
CASTKGLAGYNEQFF
TGCGCCAGCACCAAAGGACTAGCGGGCTACAATGAGCAGTTCTTC